This TCR beta chain emerged from a study of cytomegalovirus exposure and HLA in healthy donors. Study results and limitations: For cytomegalovirus status, the classifier reportedly gave diagnoses with high specificity and sensitivity. Within the data, a cluster of highly shared sequence variants was likely a sequencing artifact. Researchers counted 180 or so TCR beta chains as cytomegalovirus-associated.

60 Vbeta and 13 Jbeta primers were used in PCR. Here immunoSEQ multiplex PCR was the method, and the copy in TCRdb shows in-frame clones only, minus some. The sample carries under 120,000 clones, about 80% recorded once. Germline CDR1 MGHRA, CDR2 YSYEKL. The V and J ends lost 4 bases and 5 bases respectively, with 14 bases between them. CDR3 length: 15 residues. Worth noting for this clone: What it binds is unknown.

The clonotype originates from a man in his forties or fifties in good health and CMV-seropositive. Specimen: PBMCs. The chain is built from TRBV4-1 and TRBJ2-2, with D possibly TRBD2 on 5 matching bases. CDR3 nucleotides: TGCGCCAGCAGCCGCGCCCGGGGAGAGACCGGGGAGCTGTTTTTT. It is translated as CASSRARGETGELFF.